This is a list of T cell receptor beta chains from one sample in a study of PD-1 blockade in classical Hodgkin lymphoma. Data came from immunoSEQ multiplex PCR; TCRdb stores just in-frame clones and leaves some out. The top ten clones hold around 22% of a sample with around 13,000 clones, approximately 79% of them seen once. The sample was CD8+ T cells from blood, taken at baseline. The receptor source for this set is a human donor with classical Hodgkin lymphoma. Each CDR3 is given with its conserved first and last residue.

v_gene: TRBV20-1; j_gene: TRBJ2-1; CDR3aa: CSASLGTRGLF
v_gene: TRBV27; j_gene: TRBJ1-5; CDR3aa: CASSLSWGLHQPQHF
v_gene: TRBV7-6; j_gene: TRBJ2-7; CDR3aa: CASSSGTASYEQYF
v_gene: TRBV7-9; j_gene: TRBJ2-6; CDR3aa: CASSQEVSGANVLTF
v_gene: TRBV6-5; j_gene: TRBJ1-5; CDR3aa: CASSYGTGSNQPQHF
v_gene: TRBV30; j_gene: TRBJ1-2; CDR3aa: CAWIVSDYGYTF
v_gene: TRBV30; j_gene: TRBJ1-1; CDR3aa: CAWASQGPEAFF
v_gene: TRBV5-1; j_gene: TRBJ1-1; CDR3aa: CASMSRLNTEAFF
v_gene: TRBV30; j_gene: TRBJ1-2; CDR3aa: CAWSYLGGDGYTF
v_gene: TRBV2; j_gene: TRBJ1-2; CDR3aa: CASRDGLLGGIYRTF
v_gene: TRBV7-9; j_gene: TRBJ2-7; CDR3aa: CASSLGSGLARYEQYF
v_gene: TRBV7-6; j_gene: TRBJ2-7; CDR3aa: CASSLWDGTYEQYF
v_gene: TRBV9; j_gene: TRBJ1-2; CDR3aa: CASSVYTGDLNYGYTF
v_gene: TRBV30; j_gene: TRBJ2-1; CDR3aa: CAWSVDGTIYNEQFF
v_gene: TRBV7-9; j_gene: TRBJ1-5; CDR3aa: CASSRQGNQPQHF
v_gene: TRBV28; j_gene: TRBJ2-3; CDR3aa: CASSISGVVDTQYF
v_gene: TRBV12-2; j_gene: TRBJ1-6; CDR3aa: CASRLAPDRDNSPLHF
v_gene: TRBV30; j_gene: TRBJ1-2; CDR3aa: CAWSGRQGLLYGYTF
v_gene: TRBV11-2; j_gene: TRBJ1-1; CDR3aa: CASSLHSGLNTEAFF